There are a few counts of the clone carrying this T cell receptor (beta chain). Trimming at V came to 2 bases and at J to 0 bases, leaving 2 bases not matched to a gene. The CDR3 extends over 15 amino acids. Germline V lookup: CDR1 SGHAT, CDR2 FQNNGV. As originally analysed: Estimation of nucleated cell counts relied on the amplification of reference gene primers. The protocol was immunoSEQ multiplex PCR, while the TCRdb copy is restricted to in-frame clones and leaves out a portion. For V, J and clone size, that table is used; D and trimming come from the DNA. This table holds about 150,000 clones, around 81% found once. The sample belongs to a study of blood T cell repertoires in COVID-19. Study in general: Material from acute and convalescent COVID-19 was sourced from the United States, Italy and Spain. PBMCs, B-cell-depleted T cells, or T cells provided the cDNA or gDNA that made up the material.

The J gene is TRBJ2-7, the V gene TRBV11-2; 9 bases align to TRBD1. The sequencing input was peripheral blood. The source of this sequence is a man aged 65 to 85 with active or convalescent COVID-19. DNA for the CDR3: TGTGCCAGCAGCTTATGGGACAGGGTCTCCTACGAGCAGTACTTC. Translation gives CASSLWDRVSYEQYF.